Listed below are T cell receptor beta chains from one sample, sequenced in a study of blood T cell repertoires in COVID-19. Profiled with immunoSEQ multiplex PCR; TCRdb holds only in-frame clones, not every one. The profile covers about 180,000 clones, with roughly nine tenths appearing a single time and 1.5% to 2% taken by the ten largest. The sequencing input was peripheral blood. Receptors originate from a man aged 18-30 years who had recovered from COVID-19. Both conserved end residues are part of each CDR3. The order of the fields is J gene, D gene, clone size, V gene, CDR3 DNA, CDR3 protein. D genes are given only for firm matches. Rows may omit the clone size; those that give it use once, few, many or a size class.

j_gene: TRBJ2-3
d_gene: .
abundance: .
v_gene: TRBV4-3
CDR3nt: TGCGCCAGCAGCCAAGATTTCGGGTCAGGGGCAGATACGCAGTATTTT
CDR3aa: CASSQDFGSGADTQYF

j_gene: TRBJ1-4
d_gene: .
abundance: .
v_gene: TRBV4-2
CDR3nt: TGTGCCAGCAGCCAGGGCGGAGGGGACTCAACTAATGAAAAACTGTTTTTT
CDR3aa: CASSQGGGDSTNEKLFF

j_gene: TRBJ1-1
d_gene: TRBD1
abundance: .
v_gene: TRBV5-1
CDR3nt: TGCGCCAGCAGCTCCGTAAGACAGGGGGCTGAAGCTTTCTTT
CDR3aa: CASSSVRQGAEAFF

j_gene: TRBJ2-5
d_gene: TRBD2
abundance: .
v_gene: TRBV11-2
CDR3nt: TGTGCCAGCAGCTTAGCTCTGGGCGGGAGGGCCCGGGAGACCCAGTACTTC
CDR3aa: CASSLALGGRARETQYF

j_gene: TRBJ2-2
d_gene: .
abundance: .
v_gene: TRBV4-1
CDR3nt: TGCGCCAGCAGCCAAGGCCAGACGAACACCGGGGAGCTGTTTTTT
CDR3aa: CASSQGQTNTGELFF

j_gene: TRBJ1-3
d_gene: .
abundance: .
v_gene: TRBV5-4
CDR3nt: TGTGCCAGCAGCTTGGCCGGGGGGGTCGTCGGAAACACCATATATTTT
CDR3aa: CASSLAGGVVGNTIYF

j_gene: TRBJ2-1
d_gene: .
abundance: .
v_gene: TRBV5-4
CDR3nt: TGTGCCAGCAGCCCTTCTCTATCGCGGGCCGGTGAGCAGTTCTTC
CDR3aa: CASSPSLSRAGEQFF

j_gene: TRBJ1-2
d_gene: TRBD1
abundance: .
v_gene: TRBV5-1
CDR3nt: TGCGCCAGCAGCCCGAGACAGGGTCTCTCTGGCTACACCTTC
CDR3aa: CASSPRQGLSGYTF

j_gene: TRBJ2-2
d_gene: .
abundance: .
v_gene: TRBV9
CDR3nt: TGTGCCAGCGGGGGGACGGCTCACACCGGGGAGCTGTTTTTT
CDR3aa: CASGGTAHTGELFF

j_gene: TRBJ1-5
d_gene: TRBD1
abundance: few
v_gene: TRBV5-6
CDR3nt: TGTGCCAGCAGCGACGGTCCGGGACAGGGAAGTCTTGGCAATCAGCCCCAGCATTTT
CDR3aa: CASSDGPGQGSLGNQPQHF

j_gene: TRBJ2-1
d_gene: .
abundance: .
v_gene: TRBV29-1
CDR3nt: TGCAGCGTTGAACCTCGGGGGGCCGGTATATTGACTGAGCAGTTCTTC
CDR3aa: CSVEPRGAGILTEQFF

j_gene: TRBJ2-5
d_gene: TRBD2
abundance: .
v_gene: TRBV6-5
CDR3nt: TGTGCCAGTGCGGGACTAGTGTTCGAGACCCAGTACTTC
CDR3aa: CASAGLVFETQYF

j_gene: TRBJ1-1
d_gene: .
abundance: once
v_gene: TRBV2
CDR3nt: TGTGCCAGCAATCAGCGCATGTGGCATTTCTTT
CDR3aa: CASNQRMWHFF

j_gene: TRBJ2-1
d_gene: TRBD2
abundance: .
v_gene: TRBV28
CDR3nt: TGTGCCAGCAGCTACACTAGCGGGAGGGCCGTTGAGCAGTTCTTC
CDR3aa: CASSYTSGRAVEQFF

j_gene: TRBJ2-4
d_gene: TRBD1
abundance: .
v_gene: TRBV5-6
CDR3nt: TGTGCCAGCAGAACCAGGGGGCGCGAGGACATTCAGTACTTC
CDR3aa: CASRTRGREDIQYF

j_gene: TRBJ2-3
d_gene: TRBD2
abundance: .
v_gene: TRBV2
CDR3nt: TGTGCCAGCAGCGGATGGACTAGCGGGAGAGGGGTGGCCACAGATACGCAGTATTTT
CDR3aa: CASSGWTSGRGVATDTQYF

j_gene: TRBJ2-3
d_gene: TRBD1
abundance: .
v_gene: TRBV19
CDR3nt: TGTGCCAGTAGTATGGGACAGACTAGCACAGATACGCAGTATTTT
CDR3aa: CASSMGQTSTDTQYF